These T cell receptor beta chains were read from a single sample in a study of blood T cells in healthy people across ages. TCRdb recomputed calls from the 5' RACE reads with MiXCR, one row per CDR3 protein. The sample lists about 1.8 million distinct CDR3 sequences, around half occurring once. The sample comprised blood. All receptors come from a woman in her forties in good health. Each CDR3 is given with its conserved first and last residue. Fields, in order: D gene, J gene, V gene, CDR3 length, clone size, CDR3 DNA, CDR3 protein. A D gene is named only where the DNA matches it firmly. The size field is filled for only some rows; it gives once, few, many or a size class.

TRBD1,TRBJ2-7,TRBV12-3/TRBV12-4,15,-,TGTGCCAGCAGTTACATACAGGGGAATCTCTACGAGCAGTACTTC,CASSYIQGNLYEQYF
-,TRBJ2-1,TRBV12-3/TRBV12-4,13,few,TGTGCCAGCAGTTCCGACAGACACAATGAGCAGTTCTTC,CASSSDRHNEQFF
-,TRBJ2-3,TRBV7-3,16,once,TGTGCCAGCAGCTTAATGGTGGGGGGGCCGACAGATACGCAGTATTTT,CASSLMVGGPTDTQYF
-,TRBJ1-6,TRBV6-5,11,-,TGTGCCAGCATCAGCAGATCACCCCTCCACTTT,CASISRSPLHF
-,TRBJ2-3,TRBV13,13,-,TGTGCCAGCAGCCCTCGGAATAGGGACACGCAGTATTTT,CASSPRNRDTQYF
TRBD2,TRBJ2-5,TRBV29-1,14,-,TGCAGCGTTGGACTAGCGGGTGTGCAAGAGACCCAGTACTTC,CSVGLAGVQETQYF
TRBD2,TRBJ2-5,TRBV12-3/TRBV12-4,14,few,TGTGCCAGCAGGCCTCCGGGACTACAAGAGACCCAGTACTTC,CASRPPGLQETQYF
TRBD2,TRBJ2-1,TRBV6-2/TRBV6-3,15,-,TGTGCCAGCAGTAAACATAGCGGGGAAGACAATGAGCAGTTCTTC,CASSKHSGEDNEQFF
TRBD1,TRBJ2-7,TRBV11-2,14,-,TGTGCCAGCAGCATGAGGGACAGCTCCTACGAGCAGTACTTC,CASSMRDSSYEQYF
-,TRBJ2-3,TRBV4-2,17,-,TGTGCCAGCAGCCCCCAAAGGATGGGCCAGAGCACAGATACGCAGTATTTT,CASSPQRMGQSTDTQYF
TRBD2,TRBJ2-1,TRBV7-7,15,-,TGTGCTAGCAGCTTAACTAGCGGGGGGGTCGATGAGCAGTTCTTC,CASSLTSGGVDEQFF
-,TRBJ2-7,TRBV6-2/TRBV6-3,12,-,TGTGCCAGCACCAGCACAGGCTCCGAGCAGTACTTC,CASTSTGSEQYF
TRBD1,TRBJ2-7,TRBV2,15,many,TGTGCCAGCAGTCCCGACAGGGGCCCCTCCTACGAGCAGTACTTC,CASSPDRGPSYEQYF
TRBD2,TRBJ2-7,TRBV5-1,18,few,TGCGCCAGCAGCTTGATCCGGACTAGCGGGGGGAACTCCTACGAGCAGTACTTC,CASSLIRTSGGNSYEQYF
-,TRBJ1-5,TRBV4-2,15,-,TGTGCCAGCAGCCCAGGTATAGGAGTCAATCAGCCCCAGCATTTT,CASSPGIGVNQPQHF
-,TRBJ1-1,TRBV7-2,16,-,TGTGCCAGCAGCTCGCAATTCAGAGGACCGAACACTGAAGCTTTCTTT,CASSSQFRGPNTEAFF
-,TRBJ2-5,TRBV3-1,13,few,TGTGCCAGCAGCCAAGATCCTTGGGAGACCCAGTACTTC,CASSQDPWETQYF
TRBD2,TRBJ2-1,TRBV7-3,16,-,TGTGCCAGCAGTTTGTCGGGGGGGCCCAGTTACAATGAGCAGTTCTTC,CASSLSGGPSYNEQFF